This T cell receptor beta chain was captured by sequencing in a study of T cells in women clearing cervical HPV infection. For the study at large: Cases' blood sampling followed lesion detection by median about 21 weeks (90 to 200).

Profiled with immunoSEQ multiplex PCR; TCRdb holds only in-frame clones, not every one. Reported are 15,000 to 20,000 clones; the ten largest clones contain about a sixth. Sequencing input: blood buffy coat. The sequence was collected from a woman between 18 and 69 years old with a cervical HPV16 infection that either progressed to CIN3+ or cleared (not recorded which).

The CDR3 is CASSPLGGLRAFF. The sequenced CDR3 bases are TGTGCCAGCAGCCCCCTGGGGGGGCTAAGG. The chain uses TRBV7-2 and TRBJ1-1; weak D call: TRBD1 (6 bases). From the germline J gene comes the end of the CDR3, since the read stops 3 residues before it. The CDR3 has 13 residues. CDR1 SGHTA and CDR2 FQGNSA come from the germline V gene.